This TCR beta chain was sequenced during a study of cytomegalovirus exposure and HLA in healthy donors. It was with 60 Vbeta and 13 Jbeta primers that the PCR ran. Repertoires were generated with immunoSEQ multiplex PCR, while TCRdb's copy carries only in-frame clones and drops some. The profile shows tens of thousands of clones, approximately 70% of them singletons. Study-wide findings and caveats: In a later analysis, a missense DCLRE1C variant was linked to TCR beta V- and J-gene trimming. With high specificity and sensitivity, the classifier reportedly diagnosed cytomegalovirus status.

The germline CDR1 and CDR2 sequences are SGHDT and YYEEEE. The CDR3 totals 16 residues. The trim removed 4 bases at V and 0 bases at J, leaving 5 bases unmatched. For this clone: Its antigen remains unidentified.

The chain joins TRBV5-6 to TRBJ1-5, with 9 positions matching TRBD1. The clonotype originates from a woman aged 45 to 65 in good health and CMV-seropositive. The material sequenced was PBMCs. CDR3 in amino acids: CASSAGTGYSNQPQHF. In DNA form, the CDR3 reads TGTGCCAGCAGCGCCGGGACAGGGTATAGCAATCAGCCCCAGCATTTT.